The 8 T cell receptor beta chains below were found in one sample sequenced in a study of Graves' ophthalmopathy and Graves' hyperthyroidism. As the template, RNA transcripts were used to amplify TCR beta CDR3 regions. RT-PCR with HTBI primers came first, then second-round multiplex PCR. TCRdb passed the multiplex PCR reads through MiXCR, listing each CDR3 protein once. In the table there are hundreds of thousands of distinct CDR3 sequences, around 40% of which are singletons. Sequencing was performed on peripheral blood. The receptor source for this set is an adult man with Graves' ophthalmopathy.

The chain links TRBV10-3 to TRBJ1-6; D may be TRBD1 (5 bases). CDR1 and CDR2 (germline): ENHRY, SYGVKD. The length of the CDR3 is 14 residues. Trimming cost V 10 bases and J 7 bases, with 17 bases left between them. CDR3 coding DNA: TGTGCCACGCTGGGCCAGGGTCCAAATTCACCCCTCCACTTT. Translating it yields CATLGQGPNSPLHF.

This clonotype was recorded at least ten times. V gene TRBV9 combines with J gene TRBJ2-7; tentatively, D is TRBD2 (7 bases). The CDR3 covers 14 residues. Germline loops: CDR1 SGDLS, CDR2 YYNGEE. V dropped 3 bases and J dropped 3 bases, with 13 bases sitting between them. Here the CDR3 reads CASSAREGGYEQYF. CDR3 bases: TGTGCCAGCAGCGCAAGGGAGGGGGGCTACGAGCAGTACTTC.

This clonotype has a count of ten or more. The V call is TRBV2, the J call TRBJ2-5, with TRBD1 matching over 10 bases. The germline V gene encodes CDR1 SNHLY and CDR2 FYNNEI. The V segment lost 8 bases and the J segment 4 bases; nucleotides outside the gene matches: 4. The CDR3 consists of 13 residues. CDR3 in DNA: TGTGCCAGCGGGACAGGGGTTCGAGAGACCCAGTACTTC. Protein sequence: CASGTGVRETQYF.

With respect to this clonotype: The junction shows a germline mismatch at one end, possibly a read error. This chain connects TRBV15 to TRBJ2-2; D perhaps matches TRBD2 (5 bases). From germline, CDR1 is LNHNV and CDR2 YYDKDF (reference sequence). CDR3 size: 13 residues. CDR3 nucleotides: TGTGCCACCAGCAGAGGACTCCCCGGGGAGCTGCTTTTT. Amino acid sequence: CATSRGLPGELLF.

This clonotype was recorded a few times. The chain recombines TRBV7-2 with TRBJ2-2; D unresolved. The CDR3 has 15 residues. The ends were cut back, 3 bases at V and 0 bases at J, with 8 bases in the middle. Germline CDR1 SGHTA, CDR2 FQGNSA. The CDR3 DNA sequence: TGTGCCAGCAGCTTCAAGGCTGCGAACACCGGGGAGCTGTTTTTT. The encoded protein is CASSFKAANTGELFF.

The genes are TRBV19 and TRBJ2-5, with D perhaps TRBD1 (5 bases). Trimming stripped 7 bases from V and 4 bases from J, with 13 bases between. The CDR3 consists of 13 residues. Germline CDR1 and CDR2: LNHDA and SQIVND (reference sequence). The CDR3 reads CASKGEYGETQYF. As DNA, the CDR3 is TGTGCCAGTAAAGGGGAATACGGAGAGACCCAGTACTTC.

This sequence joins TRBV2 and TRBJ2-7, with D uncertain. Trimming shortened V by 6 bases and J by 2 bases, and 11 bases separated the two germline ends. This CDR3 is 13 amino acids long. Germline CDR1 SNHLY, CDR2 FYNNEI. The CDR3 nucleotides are TGTGCCAGCAGGGATAGGGCTGCCTACGAGCAGTACTTC. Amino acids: CASRDRAAYEQYF. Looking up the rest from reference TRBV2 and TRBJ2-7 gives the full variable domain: EPEVTQTPSHQVTQMGQEVILRCVPISNHLYFYWYRQILGQKVEFLVSFYNNEISEKSEIFDDQFSVERPDGSNFTLKIRSTKLEDSAMYFCASRDRAAYEQYFGPGTRLTVT.

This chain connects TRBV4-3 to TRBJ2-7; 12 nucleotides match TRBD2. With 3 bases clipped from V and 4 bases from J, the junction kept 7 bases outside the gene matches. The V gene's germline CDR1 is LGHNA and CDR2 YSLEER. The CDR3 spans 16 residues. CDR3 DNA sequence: TGCGCCAGCAGCCAGAGACTAGCGGGGGAGGAATACGAGCAGTACTTC. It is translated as CASSQRLAGEEYEQYF.